This TCR beta chain stems from a study of blood T cell repertoires in COVID-19. The wider study: Sites across the United States, Italy and Spain contributed samples from acute and convalescent COVID-19. T cells, B-cell-depleted T cells, or PBMCs provided the cDNA or gDNA that served as material.

Per the original data handling: Reference gene primer amplification yielded estimated nucleated cell counts. Sequenced by immunoSEQ multiplex PCR; TCRdb stores in-frame clones only, minus some. D and trimming were read from the DNA, whereas the V and J calls and clone size are those reported in that table. The table lists around 270,000 clones, around nine tenths of them singletons. Sample: peripheral blood. The TCR was taken from a man between 40 and 49 years old who had recovered from COVID-19.

CDR3 region: CASSGSGFEQYF. The CDR3 DNA reads TGTGCCAGCAGCGGGTCAGGGTTCGAGCAGTACTTC. V is TRBV9 and J is TRBJ2-7; TRBD1 is a possible D gene (5 bases). Trimming pared 3 bases from V and 6 bases from J, leaving 10 bases between. This CDR3 is built from 12 residues. From germline, CDR1 is SGDLS and CDR2 YYNGEE. The full variable domain, rest sourced from reference TRBV9 and TRBJ2-7, is DSGVTQTPKHLITATGQRVTLRCSPRSGDLSVYWYQQSLDQGLQFLIQYYNGEERAKGNILERFSAQQFPDLHSELNLSSLELGDSALYFCASSGSGFEQYFGPGTRLTVT.